The text below deals with one T cell receptor (beta chain). Which antigen it targets is not known. It has no much larger one-base neighbor in the sample; base qualities were not kept. The data were obtained in a study of regulatory T cells in long-lasting Graves disease (dated by TCRdb to the early 2020s). Concerning the study at large: In the newly diagnosed Graves' disease group, patients had been taking antithyroid drugs for less than 3 months. Patients with persistent Graves' disease were compared with patients with newly diagnosed Graves' disease using TCR sequencing and RNA sequencing of peripheral blood. The study took place in China and was registered as a clinical trial. A total of around 35 samples underwent TCR sequencing, from 13 patients with persistent Graves' disease and 20 or so patients with newly diagnosed Graves' disease. Paper-wide results and their limitations: Only the TCR beta chain was sequenced and analyzed. Persistent Graves' disease patients showed lower TCR Shannon entropy and fewer highly expanded clones than newly diagnosed patients, suggesting clonal expansion. TRBV28, TRBJ1-2 and TRBJ2-5 were preferentially used in persistent disease, while TRBV20-1 and TRBJ2-1 were favored in newly diagnosed disease. The authors acknowledged the small sample size as a limitation that may reduce accuracy. Patients with persistent disease shared more public clonotypes (fewer than 3,000) than newly diagnosed patients did (966). Only peripheral blood was studied, because thyroid tissue, the primary lesion, was inaccessible.

The library came from multiplex PCR. The sequencer was an Illumina HiSeq 4000. CDR3 regions were amplified by Arm-PCR with iRepertoire HTBI primers to construct TCR beta libraries. Gel purification was performed on PCR products prior to sequencing. The authors' analysis ran thus. Gene usage analysis of CDR3 amino acid clonotypes relied on the approximately 62 TRBV and about 15 TRBJ segments identified across samples. COPE and FqMerger were used to merge filtered high-quality paired reads into contigs. Contigs were aligned with BLAST to IMGT TRBV, TRBD and TRBJ reference genes, and CDR3 was defined per IMGT. Any clonotype with a frequency above 0.1% was counted as a highly expanded clone. Shannon entropy was used to measure repertoire diversity, and the Gini coefficient was used to measure V-J evenness. Public clonotypes were defined as clonotypes shared by more than one individual. TCRdb passed the public sequencing reads through fastp at Q25 and MiXCR, retaining productive beta sequences. A single entry per CDR3 protein holds the most common genes and DNA from its merged rows. These V and J calls are TCRdb output, not the study's own analysis. The sample records 250,000 to 300,000 distinct CDR3 sequences, about 20% of which are singletons. The top ten clones comprise approximately 14% of the sample.

Spanning cysteine to phenylalanine, the CDR3 consists of 11 amino acids. Only the CDR3 DNA is retained, 33 bases long and in frame from the first base. CDR1 and CDR2 are read off the germline V gene (reference sequence) as LNHDA and SQIVND. V was cut back by 3 bases and J by 11 bases, leaving a gap of 10 bases between them. Reading the label with the study, this specimen's time point is: newly diagnosed GD, antithyroid drugs for less than 3 months. For both TCR sequencing and RNA sequencing, RNA was extracted from PBMCs using TRIzol. The diagnosis of Graves' disease was made according to American Thyroid Association guidelines. Patients were recruited from an endocrinology department in Xi'an, China. Each patient gave approximately 10 milliliters of peripheral blood, collected in an EDTA anticoagulant tube. PBMCs were isolated by Ficoll Paque Plus density gradient separation without further T cell sorting. An Agilent 2100 Bioanalyzer and agarose gel were used to check RNA quality, while a NanoDrop 2000 measured RNA concentration.

The same data also contributed to another study, on T cells in Graves' hyperthyroidism and ophthalmopathy. The second study reports: Graves' hyperthyroidism was defined as stable when no progression to ophthalmopathy occurred over 18 months of follow-up. The hyperthyroidism patients were between 18 and 65 years old and newly diagnosed, with a disease duration of less than 2 months. Exclusion was applied to patients with uncontrolled infections, other autoimmune diseases, pregnancy or lactation. Diagnoses were based on clinical symptoms, serum thyroxine and TRAb, thyroid ultrasound and orbital computed tomography. The first round of RT-PCR for the TCR CDR3 was performed with the HTBI primer set and the Qiagen OneStep RT-PCR kit. Most expanded thyroid clonotypes (frequency above 0.001) were also found in blood, which suggests that blood repertoires may mirror thyroid immune responses. A model built on a 13 V-J signature distinguished ophthalmopathy from stable hyperthyroidism, reaching about 88% sensitivity and approximately 81% specificity in cross-validation and 80%/75% in testing. In validation, the model predicted progression to ophthalmopathy with 55% to 71% sensitivity and about 72% specificity, a median of 6.5 months before onset. TCR V-J signatures able to tell the groups apart were searched for in a discovery cohort of 100 or so patients, of whom over 40 had Graves' ophthalmopathy and about 55 had stable Graves' hyperthyroidism. Prospective prediction of ophthalmopathy was tested in an independent validation cohort consisting of 18 hyperthyroidism patients and more than 15 patients who later progressed to ophthalmopathy. The 75 to 100 discovery patients were divided at random into training and test sets in a 7:3 ratio. Thyroid tissue and blood T-cell repertoires from six Graves' hyperthyroidism patients were also compared in the study. After blood sampling, hyperthyroidism patients were treated with methimazole at a starting dose of 30 mg daily, and ophthalmopathy patients were treated with high-dose intravenous methylprednisolone. A second multiplex PCR round built the libraries, followed by size selection and purification. Libraries were sequenced paired-end with 100 bp reads on an Illumina HiSeq2000. SOAPnuke was used to process the raw data, removing reads that contained adapters or uncalled bases, had a mean Phred below 15, or lacked an exact match to the constant primer or identifier. COPE v1.2.5 was used to merge high-quality paired reads, and clonotypes were defined as unique nucleotide sequences. MiTCR v1.1 was used to align clonotypes to the IMGT TRBV, TRBD and TRBJ reference segments. Analysis was restricted to V-J combinations with a frequency above 0.0001, which covered 98% to 99.2% of repertoires. A TCS score was defined as the ratio between F50 (clonal expansion) and ExV (chaos), using BLOSUM62-based TCRdist between CDR3 peptides within each V-J. Welch's t-statistics and random forest reduced around 520 V-J features to 10 to 15, which were used in a naive Bayes classifier (R e1071). Sample size was not statistically predetermined, and investigators were not blinded to group allocation. TCR Vbeta CDR3 sequencing of roughly 140 peripheral blood samples (43 ophthalmopathy, under 80 hyperthyroidism and approximately 17 progressor patients) is reported in the paper.

This TCR was recovered from a woman under 40 with Graves disease. Donor details come from another sample of the same person, matched by shared clones. Here the chain combines TRBV19 and TRBJ1-1; no D gene call is confident. The material was peripheral blood mononuclear cells (PBMCs), obtained at new diagnosis, from a patient treated with antithyroid drugs. The CDR3 region: CASSISTIAFF. The nucleotide sequence is given as TGTGCCAGTAGTATTAGTACCATTGCTTTCTTT.